This T cell receptor beta chain is from a study of blood T cell repertoires in COVID-19. Study details: The analysed material was cDNA or gDNA that came from T cells, B-cell-depleted T cells, or PBMCs.

In the case of this clone: This specimen includes other DNA sequences encoding the same CDR3.

Data came from immunoSEQ multiplex PCR; TCRdb stores just in-frame clones and leaves some out. The sample has roughly 330,000 clones; 86% are singletons. The germline CDR1 and CDR2 sequences are MDHEN and SYDVKM. The CDR3 spans 12 residues. V was shortened by 5 bases and J by 0 bases, with 5 bases between the two germline ends. Sequenced: peripheral blood. This receptor was identified in a woman between 45 and 65 years old with acute or convalescent COVID-19. The rearrangement joins TRBV28 to TRBJ2-7; no definite D call. This CDR3 reads CASSLSSYEQYF. As DNA, the CDR3 is TGTGCCAGCAGTCTAAGCTCCTACGAGCAGTACTTC.